This T cell receptor (beta chain) emerged from a study of control samples from healthy donors and cancer patients. TCRdb's copy holds only in-frame clones and misses some; the assay was immunoSEQ multiplex PCR. The repertoire holds 50,000 to 65,000 clones, with approximately 90% as singletons. Looked up from germline, CDR1 is LGHDT and CDR2 is YNNKEL (reference sequence). V lost 0 bases and J lost 5, with 11 bases in between. The CDR3 sequence is 15 residues long. The J gene is TRBJ1-5, the V gene TRBV3-1 (or the pseudogene TRBV3-2), with a possible D match to TRBD1 (5 bases). This receptor was obtained from a man aged 25 to 40 with colorectal cancer. Sequencing was performed on PBMCs. CDR3 DNA: TGTGCCAGCAGCCAAGATGGGGGGTTATATCAGCCCCAGCATTTT. Amino acid sequence: CASSQDGGLYQPQHF.